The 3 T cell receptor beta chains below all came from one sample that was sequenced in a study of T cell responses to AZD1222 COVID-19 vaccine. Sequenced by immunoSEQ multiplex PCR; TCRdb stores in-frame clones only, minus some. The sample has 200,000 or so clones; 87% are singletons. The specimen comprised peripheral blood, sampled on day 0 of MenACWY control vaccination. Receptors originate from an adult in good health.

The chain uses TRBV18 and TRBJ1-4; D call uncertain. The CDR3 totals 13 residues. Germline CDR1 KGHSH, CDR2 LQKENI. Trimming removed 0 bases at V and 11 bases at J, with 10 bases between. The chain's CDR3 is CASSPPTEVKLFF. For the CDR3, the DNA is TGTGCCAGCTCACCACCGACCGAAGTTAAACTGTTTTTT.

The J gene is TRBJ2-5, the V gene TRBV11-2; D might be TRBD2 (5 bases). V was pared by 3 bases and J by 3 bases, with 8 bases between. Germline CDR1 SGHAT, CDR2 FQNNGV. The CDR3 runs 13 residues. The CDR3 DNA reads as TGTGCCAGCAGCTTGAGGCGGGAAGAGACCCAGTACTTC. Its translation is CASSLRREETQYF.

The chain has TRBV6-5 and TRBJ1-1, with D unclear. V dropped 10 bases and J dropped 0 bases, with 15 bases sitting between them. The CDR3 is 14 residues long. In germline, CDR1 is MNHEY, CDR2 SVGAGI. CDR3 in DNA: TGTGCCACACGGTTAGGGCAGCTGAACACTGAAGCTTTCTTT. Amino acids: CATRLGQLNTEAFF.